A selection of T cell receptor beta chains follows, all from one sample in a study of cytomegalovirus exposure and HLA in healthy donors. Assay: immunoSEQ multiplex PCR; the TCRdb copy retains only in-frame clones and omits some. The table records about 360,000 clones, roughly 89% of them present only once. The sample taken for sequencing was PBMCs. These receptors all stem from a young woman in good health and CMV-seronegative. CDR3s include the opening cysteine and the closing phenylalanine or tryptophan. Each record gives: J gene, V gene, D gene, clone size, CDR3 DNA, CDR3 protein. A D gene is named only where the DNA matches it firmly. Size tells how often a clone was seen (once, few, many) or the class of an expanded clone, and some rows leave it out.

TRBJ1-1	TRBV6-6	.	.	TGTGCCAGCAGTTACCAAGGGGACACTGAAGCTTTCTTT	CASSYQGDTEAFF
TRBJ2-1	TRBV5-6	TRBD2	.	TGTGCCAGCAGCCCCCGGACTAGCGGATACAATGAGCAGTTCTTC	CASSPRTSGYNEQFF
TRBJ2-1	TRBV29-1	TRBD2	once	TGCAGCGTTGAGAGCGGGACTTACAATGAGCAGTTCTTC	CSVESGTYNEQFF
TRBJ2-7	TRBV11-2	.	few	TGTGCCAGCAGCGAGGGCGGGGAGCAGTACTTC	CASSEGGEQYF
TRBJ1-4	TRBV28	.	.	TGTGCCAGCAGTTTAACCCGTACAGTACCCTATAATGAAAAACTGTTTTTT	CASSLTRTVPYNEKLFF
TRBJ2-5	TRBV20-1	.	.	TGCAGTGCTAGGGAGCATAAGACCCAGTACTTC	CSAREHKTQYF
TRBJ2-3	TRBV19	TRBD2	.	TGTGCCAGTAGTATCCTGGGACTAGGGGCGGCAGATACGCAGTATTTT	CASSILGLGAADTQYF
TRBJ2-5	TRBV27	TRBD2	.	TGTGCCAGCAGTTCCCCTCGCGCGGAGCGGGGGGGCAGGGAGACCCAGTACTTC	CASSSPRAERGGRETQYF
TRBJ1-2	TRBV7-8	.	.	TGTGCCAGCAGCCCTCAGGGAGGCTATGGCTACACCTTC	CASSPQGGYGYTF
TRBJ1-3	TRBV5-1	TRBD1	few	TGCGCCAGCAGCTTGGAGGGGGCAACCGGAAACACCATATATTTT	CASSLEGATGNTIYF
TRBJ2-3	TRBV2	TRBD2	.	TGTGCCAGCAGTGACGCTGGACTAGCGGGGGGGTTCTTTGCAGATACGCAGTATTTT	CASSDAGLAGGFFADTQYF
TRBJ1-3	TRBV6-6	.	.	TGTGCCAGCAGTTACTCGGCGGAGGCCATATATTTT	CASSYSAEAIYF
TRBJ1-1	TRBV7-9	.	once	TGTGCCAGCACCATTAGGGGGAGGGGCAGGGTGAACACTGAAGCTTTCTTT	CASTIRGRGRVNTEAFF
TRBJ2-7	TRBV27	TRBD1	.	TGTGCCAGCAGTTTATCCGTCGGACAGGGCCGGCACGAGCAGTACTTC	CASSLSVGQGRHEQYF
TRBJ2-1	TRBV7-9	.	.	TGTGCCAGCAGCTTAGAGCCTCCTATAGAAAAGTGGCAGTTCTTC	CASSLEPPIEKWQFF
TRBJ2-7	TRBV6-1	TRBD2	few	TGTGCCAGCGACGAAAGCGGGGGTCCCTACGAGCAGTACTTC	CASDESGGPYEQYF
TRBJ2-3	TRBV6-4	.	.	TGTGCCAGCGAGAGGCAGGGTAGCACAGATACGCAGTATTTT	CASERQGSTDTQYF
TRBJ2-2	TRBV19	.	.	TGTGCCAGTAGCCCTCTTCATGAGCACACCGGGGAGCTGTTTTTT	CASSPLHEHTGELFF
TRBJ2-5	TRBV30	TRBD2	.	TGTGCCCGGCGAGGGGGACTAGCGGGAGTGGGGGAGACCCAGTACTTC	CARRGGLAGVGETQYF
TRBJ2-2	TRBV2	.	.	TGTGCCAGCAGTGCATTTCTCAGGAACACCGGGGAGCTGTTTTTT	CASSAFLRNTGELFF
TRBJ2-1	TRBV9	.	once	TGTGCCAGCAACTCAGGACTGGGTAGCAATGAGCAGTTCTTC	CASNSGLGSNEQFF
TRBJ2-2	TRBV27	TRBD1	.	TGTGCCAGCAGTCTGAGGACAGGGACCACCGGGGAGCTGTTTTTT	CASSLRTGTTGELFF
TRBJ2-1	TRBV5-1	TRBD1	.	TGCGCCAGCAGCCCCCCCGGGACAGGTTCCTACAATGAGCAGTTCTTC	CASSPPGTGSYNEQFF
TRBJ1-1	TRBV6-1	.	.	TGTGCCAGCAGTGAAGACAGGGTTAAACTGGAAGCTTTCTTT	CASSEDRVKLEAFF
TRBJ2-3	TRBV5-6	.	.	TGTGCCAGCAGCACCACAGGAACAGGAGCGCGCACAGATACGCAGTATTTT	CASSTTGTGARTDTQYF
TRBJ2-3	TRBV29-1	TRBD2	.	TGCAGCGTCGAAAAGCGGGAGGCCGCTAGCACAGATACGCAGTATTTT	CSVEKREAASTDTQYF
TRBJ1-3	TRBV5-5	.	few	TGTGCCAGCAGCCGTGGGGCGGATGGAAACACCATATATTTT	CASSRGADGNTIYF
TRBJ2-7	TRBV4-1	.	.	TGCGCCAGCAGCCAAGATCAGATAGGGGGAAGCTACGAGCAGTACTTC	CASSQDQIGGSYEQYF
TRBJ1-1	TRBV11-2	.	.	TGTGCCAGCAGCTTAGTTACAGGGCAGAACACTGAAGCTTTCTTT	CASSLVTGQNTEAFF
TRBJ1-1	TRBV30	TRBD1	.	TGTGCCTGGTCTACCGGGACAGGGGCCCCTGAAGCTTTCTTT	CAWSTGTGAPEAFF
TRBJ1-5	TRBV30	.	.	TGTGCCTGGAGTGTCCAGGGGTATCAGCCCCAGCATTTT	CAWSVQGYQPQHF
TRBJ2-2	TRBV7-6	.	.	TGTGCCAGCAGCTTAGAGCAGGGAATGAGGAACACCGGGGAGCTGTTTTTT	CASSLEQGMRNTGELFF
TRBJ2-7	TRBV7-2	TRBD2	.	TGTGCCAGCAGCCCCTCCGGACTAGCGGGAGACGAGCAGTACTTC	CASSPSGLAGDEQYF
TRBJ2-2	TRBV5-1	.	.	TGCGCCAGCAGCTTAGTGGCGGGGGCAGCGGGGACCGGGGAGCTGTTTTTT	CASSLVAGAAGTGELFF
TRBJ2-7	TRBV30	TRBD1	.	TGTGCCTGGGGACAGGGCCCCTACGAGCAGTACTTC	CAWGQGPYEQYF
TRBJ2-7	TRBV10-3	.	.	TGTGCCACCTCCGGGACTCCCATCGCCTACGAGCAGTACTTC	CATSGTPIAYEQYF
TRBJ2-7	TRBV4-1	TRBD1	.	TGCGCCAGCAGCCACACCGGGACAGGGGGGTACGAGCAGTACTTC	CASSHTGTGGYEQYF
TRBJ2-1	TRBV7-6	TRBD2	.	TGTGCCAGCAGCTTAGGACTAGCGGGAGAGGATGAGCAGTTCTTC	CASSLGLAGEDEQFF
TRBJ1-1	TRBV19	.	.	TGTGCCAGTAGTATAAACCCCAGGGACACTGAAGCTTTCTTT	CASSINPRDTEAFF
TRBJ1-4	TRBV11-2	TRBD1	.	TGTGCCAGCAGCTTTGACAGGGGAGGTGAAAAACTGTTTTTT	CASSFDRGGEKLFF
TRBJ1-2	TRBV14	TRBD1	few	TGTGCCAGCAGCCCAAGTCCCGGGACAGGGGTCTATGGCTACACCTTC	CASSPSPGTGVYGYTF
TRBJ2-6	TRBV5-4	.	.	TGTGCCAGCAGCCCTGACATCTCTGGGGCCAACGTCCTGACTTTC	CASSPDISGANVLTF
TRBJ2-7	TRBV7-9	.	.	TGTGCCAGCACCCAAGACACCTCGGGAGAGCAGTACTTC	CASTQDTSGEQYF
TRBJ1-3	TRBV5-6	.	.	TGTGCCAGCAGCTTGGGTACAGGGTTCTCTGGAAACACCATATATTTT	CASSLGTGFSGNTIYF
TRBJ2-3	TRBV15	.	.	TGTGCCACCAGCAGCCAAGGAGGCAGCACAGATACGCAGTATTTT	CATSSQGGSTDTQYF
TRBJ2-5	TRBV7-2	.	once	TGTGCCAGCAGCTTATCGGCAGGTCAAGAGACCCAGTACTTC	CASSLSAGQETQYF
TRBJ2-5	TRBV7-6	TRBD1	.	TGTGCCAGCAGCGCCGGGACAGGGTACAGGGAGACCCAGTACTTC	CASSAGTGYRETQYF
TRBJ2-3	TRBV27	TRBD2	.	TGTGCCAGCAGTCTAGCGGGAGCAGGAGATACGCAGTATTTT	CASSLAGAGDTQYF
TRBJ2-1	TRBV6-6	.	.	TGTGCCAGCACTAACAGGTTTAGGCATGAGCAGTTCTTC	CASTNRFRHEQFF
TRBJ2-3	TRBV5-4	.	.	TGTGCCAGCAGCTTTGGAGGGATGGATACGCAGTATTTT	CASSFGGMDTQYF
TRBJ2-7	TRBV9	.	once	TGTGCCAGCAGCAGGGAAGGGGCAGGGGCCGGTTACGAGCAGTACTTC	CASSREGAGAGYEQYF
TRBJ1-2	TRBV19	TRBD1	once	TGTGCCAGTAGTAGGGGACAGACCAGGGGCTACACCTTC	CASSRGQTRGYTF
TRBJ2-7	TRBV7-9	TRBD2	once	TGTGCCAGCAGCTTGCTAGCGGGAGGGCCCTACGAGCAGTACTTC	CASSLLAGGPYEQYF